These T cell receptor beta chains were read from a single sample in a study of blood T cell repertoires in COVID-19. The protocol was immunoSEQ multiplex PCR, while the TCRdb copy is restricted to in-frame clones and leaves out a portion. The data show 330,000 or so clones, with approximately 89% seen just once and 3% to 4% held by the top ten. Input material: peripheral blood. These TCRs come from a woman in her fifties or sixties with COVID-19, enrolled during active disease. The CDR3 runs from the conserved cysteine through the conserved F or W. The D gene is left open where the match is weak. A row's size may be missing; if present it is once, few, many or a size class.

V gene	D gene	clone size	J gene	CDR3 protein	CDR3 DNA
TRBV18	NA	NA	TRBJ2-7	CASSPRTVSPEQYF	TGTGCCAGCTCACCGCGGACAGTGAGTCCCGAGCAGTACTTC
TRBV11-2	NA	NA	TRBJ1-2	CASSFSDRRGYTF	TGTGCCAGCAGCTTCTCCGATCGTCGGGGCTACACCTTC
TRBV6-5	NA	NA	TRBJ1-2	CASSTDMRHGYTF	TGTGCCAGCAGTACGGACATGCGGCATGGCTACACCTTC
TRBV18	TRBD1	NA	TRBJ1-4	CASSAGTAKKLFF	TGTGCCAGCTCAGCCGGGACAGCCAAAAAACTGTTTTTT
TRBV9	NA	NA	TRBJ2-7	CASSVEPQGGEQYF	TGTGCCAGCAGCGTAGAACCACAGGGTGGAGAGCAGTACTTC
TRBV5-1	TRBD1	NA	TRBJ2-1	CASSGSGTGGMDEQFF	TGCGCCAGCAGCGGATCCGGGACAGGGGGCATGGATGAGCAGTTCTTC
TRBV29-1	NA	once	TRBJ1-4	CSVEDMDSGGEKLFF	TGCAGCGTTGAAGACATGGACTCGGGGGGTGAAAAACTGTTTTTT
TRBV2	NA	NA	TRBJ2-7	CASTGQGQLQYF	TGTGCCAGCACCGGCCAGGGACAATTGCAGTACTTC
TRBV27	NA	NA	TRBJ1-6	CASSFGPGVTTSNSPLHF	TGTGCCAGCAGTTTCGGTCCAGGAGTGACTACAAGTAATTCACCCCTCCACTTT
TRBV6-5	NA	NA	TRBJ1-1	CASTGGATEAFF	TGTGCCAGCACAGGAGGGGCCACTGAAGCTTTCTTT
TRBV6-5	NA	few	TRBJ1-5	CASSWQVNQPQHF	TGTGCCAGCAGTTGGCAGGTTAATCAGCCCCAGCATTTT
TRBV30	NA	NA	TRBJ1-2	CAWSWWRTVGSSNYGYTF	TGTGCCTGGAGTTGGTGGCGGACAGTGGGATCTTCTAACTATGGCTACACCTTC
TRBV7-9	NA	NA	TRBJ1-4	CASSPDSWNEKLFF	TGTGCCAGCAGCCCGGACAGTTGGAATGAAAAACTGTTTTTT
TRBV9	TRBD2	NA	TRBJ2-5	CASSVGLAGGQTETQYF	TGTGCCAGCAGCGTAGGCTTAGCGGGGGGGCAAACGGAGACCCAGTACTTC
TRBV11-2	TRBD2	NA	TRBJ2-6	CASSLGGGTGANVLTF	TGTGCCAGCAGCTTAGGCGGGGGAACGGGGGCCAACGTCCTGACTTTC